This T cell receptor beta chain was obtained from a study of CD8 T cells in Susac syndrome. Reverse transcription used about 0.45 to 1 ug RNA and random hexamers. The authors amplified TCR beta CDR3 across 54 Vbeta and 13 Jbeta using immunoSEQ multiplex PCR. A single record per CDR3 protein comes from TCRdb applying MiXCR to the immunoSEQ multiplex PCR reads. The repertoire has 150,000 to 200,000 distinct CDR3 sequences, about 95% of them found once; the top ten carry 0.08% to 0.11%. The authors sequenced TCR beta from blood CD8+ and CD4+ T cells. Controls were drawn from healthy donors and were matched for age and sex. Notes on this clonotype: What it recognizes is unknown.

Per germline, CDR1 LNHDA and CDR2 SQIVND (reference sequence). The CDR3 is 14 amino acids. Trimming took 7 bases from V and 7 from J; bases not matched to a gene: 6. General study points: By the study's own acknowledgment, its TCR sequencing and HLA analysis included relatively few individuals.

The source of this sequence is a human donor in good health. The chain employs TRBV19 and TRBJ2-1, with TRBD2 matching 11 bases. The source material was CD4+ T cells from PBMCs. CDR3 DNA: TGTGCCAGTACACTAGCGGGAGCGGGGAATGAGCAGTTCTTC. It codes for CASTLAGAGNEQFF.